These 30 T cell receptor beta chains share one sample of origin, sequenced in a study of CD8 T cells in ankylosing spondylitis. TCRdb re-called the 5' RACE reads through MiXCR, storing one row per CDR3 protein. The sample contains almost 250,000 distinct CDR3 sequences, approximately 30% of which appear only once. The sample consisted of blood, either unsorted or a sorted T cell fraction (not recorded which). Source of these receptors: a male donor with ankylosing spondylitis or in good health (not recorded which).

This clonotype was counted once. The chain carries TRBV29-1 and TRBJ1-1; D gene uncertain. V lost 2 bases and J 7 bases, leaving 14 bases between the germline ends. Germline assignment: CDR1 SQVTM and CDR2 ANQGSEA. The CDR3 contains 13 residues. The CDR3 loop is CSVEYGPDGEAFF. The CDR3 DNA is TGCAGCGTTGAATACGGACCCGATGGTGAAGCTTTCTTT.

The chain combines TRBV5-5 with TRBJ2-7; 10 bases match TRBD2. The germline gives CDR1 SGHKS, CDR2 YYEKEE (reference sequence). The CDR3 is 16 amino acids. The V gene end was trimmed by 0 bases and the J gene end by 0 bases; junction bases not matched to a gene: 3. In DNA, the CDR3 is TGTGCCAGCAGCTTGGGTTCTAGCGGGGGCTCCTACGAGCAGTACTTC. Its translation is CASSLGSSGGSYEQYF.

This clonotype was counted only a few times. The chain has TRBV29-1 and TRBJ2-3, with D possibly matching TRBD1 (6 bases). This CDR3 contains 13 residues. The germline V gene has CDR1 SQVTM and CDR2 ANQGSEA. Between the trimmed V and J ends, which lost 5 bases and 5 bases, there was a span of 14 bases. DNA for the CDR3: TGCAGCGTTCCGTGGCAGGGGATAGATACGCAGTATTTT. The encoded protein is CSVPWQGIDTQYF.

In its sample, this clonotype was seen a few times. The chain links TRBV4-2 to TRBJ2-1; TRBD2 aligns across 12 bases. Trimming cost V 3 bases and J 5 bases; bases outside gene matches: 5. Germline loops: CDR1 LGHNA, CDR2 YNFKEQ. The CDR3 has 16 residues. Here the CDR3 reads CASSQALAGGHNEQFF. The CDR3 nucleotides are TGTGCCAGCAGCCAGGCCCTAGCGGGGGGGCACAATGAGCAGTTCTTC.

This clonotype was seen more than once but under ten times. The genes are TRBV5-6 and TRBJ2-7; perhaps TRBD1 as D (6 bases). The V end was cut by 3 bases, the J end by 4 bases, with 8 bases between. This CDR3 is built from 12 residues. Per the germline V gene, CDR1 is SGHDT and CDR2 is YYEEEE. CDR3 bases: TGTGCCAGCAGCTCGGGACAATACGAGCAGTACTTC. Residues: CASSSGQYEQYF.

V and J are TRBV7-2 and TRBJ2-3, with 10 nucleotides matching TRBD2. This CDR3 has 12 residues. CDR1 and CDR2 from the germline V gene are SGHTA and FQGNSA. The V and J ends lost 2 bases and 14 bases, in that order; junction bases with no gene match: 4. This CDR3 reads CASSLPGLAVYF. DNA for the CDR3: TGTGCCAGCAGCTTACCAGGACTAGCGGTGTATTTT.

This clonotype has only a few counts. This chain joins TRBV5-5 and TRBJ1-3; D remains ambiguous. Germline V gene lookup returns CDR1 SGHKS and CDR2 YYEKEE (reference sequence). This CDR3 is 13 amino acids long. V was shortened by 7 bases and J by 2 bases, with 10 bases between the two germline ends. CDR3 amino acids: CASSELAGNTIYF. In DNA, the CDR3 is TGTGCCAGCTCCGAACTTGCTGGAAACACCATATATTTT.

This clonotype was counted many times. The chain uses TRBV20-1 and TRBJ2-7, with D uncertain. V lost 2 bases to trimming and J lost 9 bases, with 17 bases between them. The CDR3 sequence is 13 residues long. Germline CDR1 is DFQATT and CDR2 is SNEGSKA (reference sequence). DNA of the CDR3: TGCAGTGCTAGACACCCGGTGGGGTTCGGGCAGTACTTC. Translating gives CSARHPVGFGQYF.

The chain links TRBV18 to TRBJ2-7; unclear D gene. CDR3 length: 14 residues. V lost 3 bases and J lost 5, with 14 bases in between. Per the germline V gene, CDR1 is KGHSH and CDR2 is LQKENI. The CDR3 DNA reads TGTGCCAGCTCACCGCTGGCGGATGGGCACGAGCAGTACTTC. Amino acid sequence: CASSPLADGHEQYF.

As DNA, the CDR3 is TGTGCCAGCAGTTTAAGACCTTCGGGTACAGATACGCAGTATTTT. Translation gives CASSLRPSGTDTQYF. V usage is TRBV12-3 or TRBV12-4 and J usage is TRBJ2-3; D is unresolved. V was trimmed by 2 bases and J by 3 bases, leaving 12 bases between them. The CDR3 length is 15 residues.

This clonotype appeared a few times. The CDR3 sequence is CASSVAESQSTGELFF. Here the CDR3 DNA reads TGTGCCAGCAGCGTAGCGGAATCCCAAAGCACCGGGGAGCTGTTTTTT. The rearrangement joins TRBV9 to TRBJ2-2, with no clear D. The germline gives CDR1 SGDLS, CDR2 YYNGEE. V lost 0 bases to trimming and J lost 4 bases, with 13 bases between them. This CDR3 is built from 16 residues.

This clonotype came up a few times. The genes are TRBV29-1 and TRBJ2-3; possibly TRBD1 for D (5 bases). This CDR3 comprises 13 residues. Between the trimmed V and J ends, which lost 3 bases and 5 bases, there was a span of 12 bases. CDR1 is SQVTM, CDR2 ANQGSEA, per germline. The CDR3 is CSVDSGLGDTQYF. CDR3 coding DNA: TGCAGCGTTGATTCAGGGCTGGGAGATACGCAGTATTTT.

The chain couples TRBV24-1 to TRBJ2-7, with D possibly TRBD1 on 6 matching bases. Per germline, CDR1 KGHDR and CDR2 SFDVKD. V gave up 4 bases and J gave up 5 bases, with 11 bases separating them. This CDR3 is 13 amino acids long. CDR3 nucleotides: TGTGCCACCAGTGAACCGGACAGAAACGAGCAGTACTTC. It codes for CATSEPDRNEQYF.

The chain carries TRBV29-1 and TRBJ2-6; D is perhaps TRBD1 (5 bases). Germline V CDR1 and CDR2: SQVTM, ANQGSEA. Trimming took 3 bases from V and 0 from J, leaving 12 bases between them. CDR3 size: 16 residues. The CDR3 DNA sequence: TGCAGCGTTGATGAAGGGGTCTCCTCTGGGGCCAACGTCCTGACTTTC. Residues: CSVDEGVSSGANVLTF. Full variable domain (rest looked up from reference TRBV29-1 and TRBJ2-6): SAVISQKPSRDICQRGTSLTIQCQVDSQVTMMFWYRQQPGQSLTLIATANQGSEATYESGFVIDKFPISRPNLTFSTLTVSNMSPEDSSIYLCSVDEGVSSGANVLTFGAGSRLTVL.

The chain is built from TRBV29-1 and TRBJ1-1; D is uncertain. Germline V gene data show CDR1 as SQVTM and CDR2 as ANQGSEA. The ends were cut back, 5 bases at V and 1 base at J, with 8 bases in the middle. The CDR3 sequence is 12 residues long. The CDR3 DNA reads TGCAGCGTTACAAAAGGGAACACTGAAGCTTTCTTT. Its translation is CSVTKGNTEAFF.

The CDR3 bases are TGTGCCAGCAGCGATCAACCAGGGCTCGCGAACACTGAAGCTTTCTTT. It is translated as CASSDQPGLANTEAFF. The genes are TRBV6-1 and TRBJ1-1; a weak D match, TRBD1 (5 bases). The germline CDR1 and CDR2 sequences are MNHNS and SASEGT. Between the trimmed V and J ends, which lost 6 bases and 1 base, there was a span of 18 bases. The CDR3 covers 16 residues.

The chain employs TRBV20-1 and TRBJ1-3; 10 nucleotides align to TRBD1. Losses at the gene ends were 3 bases for V and 3 bases for J; bases not matched to a gene: 5. Looked up from germline, CDR1 is DFQATT and CDR2 is SNEGSKA (reference sequence). This CDR3 is built from 15 residues. The CDR3 here is CSASPDRGLGNTIYF. As DNA, the CDR3 is TGCAGTGCTAGCCCCGACAGGGGGCTTGGAAACACCATATATTTT.

There are a few counts of this clonotype. This chain uses TRBV29-1 with TRBJ1-2; 7 nucleotides match TRBD1. This CDR3 is built from 14 residues. The germline gives CDR1 SQVTM, CDR2 ANQGSEA. Germline trimming cut 6 bases from V and 8 bases from J; bases unmatched to any gene: 15. The DNA for the CDR3 is TGCAGCGTAGGGGGCGAACAGGGGAATCCCGGCTACACCTTC. Amino acids: CSVGGEQGNPGYTF.

This clonotype has a count of ten or more. The rearrangement joins TRBV6-1 to TRBJ2-5; D unresolved. Trimming left V 4 bases short and J 0 bases short, with 3 bases between. CDR1 MNHNS and CDR2 SASEGT come from the germline V gene. The CDR3 covers 12 residues. DNA of the CDR3: TGTGCCAGCAGTGGTTACCAAGAGACCCAGTACTTC. It codes for CASSGYQETQYF.

The rearrangement links TRBV18 to TRBJ2-5; no definite D call. There are 11 residues in the CDR3. CDR1 is KGHSH, CDR2 LQKENI, per germline. V lost 1 base and J lost 4, with 1 base in between. DNA for the CDR3: TGTGCCAGCTCACCACGAGAGACCCAGTACTTC. Amino acids: CASSPRETQYF. The whole variable domain, remainder taken from reference TRBV18 and TRBJ2-5, is NAGVMQNPRHLVRRRGQEARLRCSPMKGHSHVYWYRQLPEEGLKFMVYLQKENIIDESGMPKERFSAEFPKEGPSILRIQQVVRGDSAAYFCASSPRETQYFGPGTRLLVL.

The chain uses TRBV20-1 and TRBJ2-1; D perhaps matches TRBD2 (5 bases). The V end was cut by 0 bases, the J end by 6 bases, with 18 bases between. The germline V gene has CDR1 DFQATT and CDR2 SNEGSKA (reference sequence). The CDR3 is 16 amino acids. CDR3 in amino acids: CSARDREWPAPNEQFF. CDR3 nucleotide sequence: TGCAGTGCTAGAGATAGGGAGTGGCCCGCCCCCAATGAGCAGTTCTTC.

The genes are TRBV6-1 and TRBJ2-1; 7 bases are shared with TRBD2. CDR3 length: 15 amino acids. The germline CDR1 and CDR2 sequences are MNHNS and SASEGT. Unmatched junction bases numbered 9, after V lost 2 bases and J lost 8 bases. DNA of the CDR3: TGTGCCAGCAGTGAAATCGTCCGGGGGAGGGATGAGCAGTTCTTC. It yields the protein CASSEIVRGRDEQFF.

This clonotype was seen more than once but under ten times. The chain is built from TRBV20-1 and TRBJ1-1; D ambiguous. Looked up from germline, CDR1 is DFQATT and CDR2 is SNEGSKA (reference sequence). Deletions cut 6 bases from V and 11 bases from J, with 13 bases between. The CDR3 length is 10 residues. Written as DNA, the CDR3 is TGCAGTGCCAATAAGCGTGCGGCTTTCTTT. As protein: CSANKRAAFF.

This clonotype was detected once. The chain uses TRBV3-1 and TRBJ1-2; D unclear. Per germline, CDR1 LGHDT and CDR2 YNNKEL (reference sequence). Trimming removed 1 base from V and 8 bases from J, with 11 bases in between. The CDR3 totals 13 residues. CDR3: CASSQAGVRGYTF. The CDR3 bases are TGTGCCAGCAGCCAAGCGGGAGTAAGAGGCTACACCTTC.

The chain uses TRBV10-3 and TRBJ2-7, with D perhaps matching TRBD1 (5 bases). CDR3 length: 12 residues. The V gene's germline CDR1 is ENHRY and CDR2 SYGVKD. V was pared by 10 bases and J by 1 base, with 11 bases between. CDR3 residues: CASLGQSYEQYF. CDR3 bases: TGTGCCAGCCTGGGGCAGTCCTACGAGCAGTACTTC.

The rearrangement joins TRBV15 to TRBJ2-5, with 9 bases matching TRBD1. Germline CDR1 and CDR2: LNHNV and YYDKDF (reference sequence). There are 15 residues in the CDR3. Germline trimming cut 5 bases from V and 4 bases from J; bases unmatched to any gene: 8. The CDR3 sequence: CATSGRQGVGETQYF. The CDR3, as DNA: TGTGCCACCAGCGGACGACAGGGGGTGGGAGAGACCCAGTACTTC.

The V and J genes are TRBV7-2 and TRBJ2-3; 8 bases are shared with TRBD1. The ends lost 2 bases at V and 4 bases at J; junction bases unmatched: 5. The CDR3 runs 15 residues. From germline, CDR1 is SGHTA and CDR2 FQGNSA. CDR3 in amino acids: CASSLTGGAPDTQYF. CDR3 DNA sequence: TGTGCCAGCAGCTTAACAGGGGGAGCGCCAGATACGCAGTATTTT.

As DNA, the CDR3 is TGTGCCAGCAGCCCCGCGGGGGTAAGAGAGACCCAGTACTTC. It is translated as CASSPAGVRETQYF. The chain joins TRBV12-3 or TRBV12-4 to TRBJ2-5; TRBD2 aligns across 7 bases. With 6 bases clipped from V and 4 bases from J, the junction kept 8 bases outside the gene matches. The CDR3 is 14 amino acids.

This clonotype was observed a few times. V is TRBV12-3 or TRBV12-4 and J is TRBJ2-3, with a weak D call TRBD1 (6 bases). The CDR3 length is 15 residues. V gave up 1 base and J gave up 2 bases, with 10 bases separating them. The CDR3 reads CASSLGTDYTDTQYF. CDR3 DNA sequence: TGTGCCAGCAGTTTAGGGACAGACTACACAGATACGCAGTATTTT.

This clonotype was seen a few times. V gene TRBV5-1 combines with J gene TRBJ1-2; D is ambiguous. Trimming cost V 5 bases and J 2 bases, with 10 bases left between them. Germline assignment: CDR1 SGHRS and CDR2 YFSETQ. The length of the CDR3 is 13 residues. DNA for the CDR3: TGCGCCAGCAGTGACACGTTCAACTATGGCTACACCTTC. Translation gives CASSDTFNYGYTF.